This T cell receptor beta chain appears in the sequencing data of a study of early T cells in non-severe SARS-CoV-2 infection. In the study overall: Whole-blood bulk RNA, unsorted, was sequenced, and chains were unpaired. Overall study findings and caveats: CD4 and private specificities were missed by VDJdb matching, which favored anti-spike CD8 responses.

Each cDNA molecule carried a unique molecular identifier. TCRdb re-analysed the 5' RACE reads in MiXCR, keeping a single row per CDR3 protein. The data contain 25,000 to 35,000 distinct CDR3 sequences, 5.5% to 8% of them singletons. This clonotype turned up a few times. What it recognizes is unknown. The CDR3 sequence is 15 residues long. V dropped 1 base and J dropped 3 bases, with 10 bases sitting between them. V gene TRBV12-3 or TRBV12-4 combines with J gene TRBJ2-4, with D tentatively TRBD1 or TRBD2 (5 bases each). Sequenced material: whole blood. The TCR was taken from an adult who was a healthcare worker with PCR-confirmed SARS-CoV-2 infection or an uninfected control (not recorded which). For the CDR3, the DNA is TGTGCCAGCAGTTTAGTAGGGGCGGGCAAAAACATTCAGTACTTC. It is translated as CASSLVGAGKNIQYF.